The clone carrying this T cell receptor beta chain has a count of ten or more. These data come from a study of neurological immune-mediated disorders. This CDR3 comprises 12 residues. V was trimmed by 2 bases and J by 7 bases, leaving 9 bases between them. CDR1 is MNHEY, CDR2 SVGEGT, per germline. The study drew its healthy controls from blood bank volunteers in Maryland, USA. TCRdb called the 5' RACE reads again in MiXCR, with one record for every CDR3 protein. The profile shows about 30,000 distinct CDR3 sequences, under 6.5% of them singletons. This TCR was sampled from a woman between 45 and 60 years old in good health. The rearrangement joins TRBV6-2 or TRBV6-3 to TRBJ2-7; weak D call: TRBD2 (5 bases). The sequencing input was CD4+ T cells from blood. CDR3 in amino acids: CASSYTRLEQYF. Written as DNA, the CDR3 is TGTGCCAGCAGTTACACCCGACTAGAGCAGTACTTC.